This T cell receptor beta chain was identified in a study of Graves' ophthalmopathy and Graves' hyperthyroidism. Study details: Stable hyperthyroidism referred to disease that showed no ophthalmopathy within 18 months of follow-up.

Aged 18 to 65, hyperthyroidism patients had been newly diagnosed, with under 2 months' duration. Patients were diagnosed from clinical symptoms, serum thyroxine, TRAb, thyroid ultrasound and orbital computed tomography. This clonotype was seen a handful of times. RNA transcripts provided the template for amplifying TCR beta CDR3 regions. Second-round multiplex PCR followed a first-round RT-PCR using HTBI primers. One entry per CDR3 protein, called by TCRdb with MiXCR from the multiplex PCR reads. The repertoire consists of around 1,000,000 distinct CDR3 sequences, with 35% to 40% occurring once and the leading ten covering around 10%. This CDR3 contains 18 residues. V dropped 5 bases and J dropped 4; count of bases not matched to a gene: 13.

The material sequenced was peripheral blood or thyroid tissue (not recorded which). This chain connects TRBV12-3 or TRBV12-4 to TRBJ2-2; 10 nucleotides agree with TRBD2. The receptor was isolated from an adult man with Graves' hyperthyroidism. The CDR3 loop reads CASSPLAGEVGFTGELFF. CDR3 in DNA: TGTGCCAGCAGTCCTCTAGCGGGAGAGGTTGGGTTCACCGGGGAGCTGTTTTTT.